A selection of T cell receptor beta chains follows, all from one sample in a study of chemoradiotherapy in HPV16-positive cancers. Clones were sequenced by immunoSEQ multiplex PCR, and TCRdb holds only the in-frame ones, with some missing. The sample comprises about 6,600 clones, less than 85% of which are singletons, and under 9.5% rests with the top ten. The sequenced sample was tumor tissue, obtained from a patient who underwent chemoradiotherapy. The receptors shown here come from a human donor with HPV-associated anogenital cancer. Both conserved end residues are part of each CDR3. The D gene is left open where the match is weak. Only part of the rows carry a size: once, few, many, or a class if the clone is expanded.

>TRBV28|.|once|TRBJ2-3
CASSWPLGIPSTDTQYF
TGTGCCAGCAGTTGGCCGTTGGGGATTCCTAGCACAGATACGCAGTATTTT
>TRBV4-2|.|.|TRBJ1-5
CASSYLPGYSNQPQHF
TGTGCCAGCAGCTATCTCCCAGGTTATAGCAATCAGCCCCAGCATTTT
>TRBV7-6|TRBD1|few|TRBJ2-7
CASSLVGDRRDEQYF
TGTGCCAGCAGCTTAGTGGGGGACAGGAGAGACGAGCAGTACTTC
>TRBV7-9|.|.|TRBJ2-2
CASSLFWGGPRKLFF
TGTGCCAGCAGCTTATTCTGGGGGGGCCCTCGGAAGCTGTTTTTT
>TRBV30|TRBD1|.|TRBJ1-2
CACTLTGGWLSGYTF
TGTGCCTGCACACTCACAGGGGGCTGGTTGTCTGGCTACACCTTC
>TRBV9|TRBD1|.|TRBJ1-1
CASSVTGTGNTEAFF
TGTGCCAGCAGCGTTACCGGGACAGGAAACACTGAAGCTTTCTTT
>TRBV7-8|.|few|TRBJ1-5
CASSLGRGILPNQPQHF
TGTGCCAGCAGCTTAGGGAGGGGTATATTACCCAATCAGCCCCAGCATTTT
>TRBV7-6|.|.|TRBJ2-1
CASSLGWADNEQFF
TGTGCCAGCAGCTTAGGGTGGGCCGACAATGAGCAGTTCTTC
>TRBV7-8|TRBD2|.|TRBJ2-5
CASSPRLAGAGETQYF
TGTGCCAGCAGCCCCCGTTTAGCGGGGGCGGGGGAGACCCAGTACTTC
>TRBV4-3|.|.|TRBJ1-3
CASSQVGRADGNTIYF
TGCGCCAGCAGCCAAGTCGGAAGGGCGGACGGAAACACCATATATTTT
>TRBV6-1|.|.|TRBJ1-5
CASSDSWGFQPQHF
TGTGCCAGCAGTGATTCGTGGGGTTTTCAGCCCCAGCATTTT
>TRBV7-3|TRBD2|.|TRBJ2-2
CASSITSGGGSGELFF
TGTGCCAGCAGCATCACTAGCGGCGGGGGGTCCGGGGAGCTGTTTTTT
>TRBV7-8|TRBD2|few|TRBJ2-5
CASSPGVAGGVRQYF
TGTGCCAGCAGCCCCGGGGTAGCGGGGGGTGTCCGGCAGTACTTC
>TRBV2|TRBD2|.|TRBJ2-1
CASSVGLESQFF
TGTGCCAGCAGTGTTGGACTAGAGTCGCAGTTCTTC
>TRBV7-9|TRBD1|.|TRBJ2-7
CASRSTGASYEQYF
TGTGCCAGCAGGTCCACAGGGGCTTCCTACGAGCAGTACTTC
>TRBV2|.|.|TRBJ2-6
CASTRDGANVLTF
TGTGCCAGCACAAGGGACGGGGCCAACGTCCTGACTTTC
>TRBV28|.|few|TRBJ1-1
CASEDWGGFSTEAFF
TGTGCCAGCGAGGATTGGGGGGGGTTTTCCACTGAAGCTTTCTTT
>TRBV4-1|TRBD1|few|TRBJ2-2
CASQGANTGELFF
TGCGCCAGTCAGGGGGCGAACACCGGGGAGCTGTTTTTT
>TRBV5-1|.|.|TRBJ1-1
CASSGVRSHTEAFF
TGCGCCAGCAGCGGGGTGCGGTCCCACACTGAAGCTTTCTTT
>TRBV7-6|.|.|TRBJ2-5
CASSLWEETQYF
TGTGCCAGCAGCTTATGGGAAGAGACCCAGTACTTC
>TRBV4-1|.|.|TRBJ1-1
CASSQEGGTEAFF
TGCGCCAGCAGCCAAGAGGGGGGCACTGAAGCTTTCTTT
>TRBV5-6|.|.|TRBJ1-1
CASSLGEMRTEAFF
TGTGCCAGCAGCTTGGGTGAAATGAGAACTGAAGCTTTCTTT
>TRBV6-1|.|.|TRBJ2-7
CASSLYGRVEQYF
TGTGCCAGCTCCCTTTATGGGCGGGTCGAGCAGTACTTC
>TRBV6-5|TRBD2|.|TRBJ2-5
CASRWELAGGETQYF
TGTGCCAGCCGATGGGAACTAGCGGGGGGAGAGACCCAGTACTTC
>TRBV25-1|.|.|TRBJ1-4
CASSRSWPGLREKLFF
TGTGCCAGCAGCCGTTCTTGGCCCGGGTTGAGGGAAAAACTGTTTTTT
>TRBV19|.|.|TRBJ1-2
CASSILQGSYTF
TGTGCCAGTAGTATACTACAGGGAAGCTACACCTTC
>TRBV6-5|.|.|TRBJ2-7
CASSYLASIYEQYF
TGTGCCAGCAGTTACCTAGCCTCTATCTACGAGCAGTACTTC
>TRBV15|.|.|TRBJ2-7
CATSRVSDEQYF
TGTGCCACCAGCAGAGTGTCCGACGAGCAGTACTTC
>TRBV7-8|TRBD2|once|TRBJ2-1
CASSLSGGADEQFF
TGTGCCAGCAGCTTAAGCGGGGGGGCCGATGAGCAGTTCTTC
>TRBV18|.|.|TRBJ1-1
CASSPGGKGNTEAFF
TGTGCCAGCTCACCGGGGGGGAAAGGGAACACTGAAGCTTTCTTT
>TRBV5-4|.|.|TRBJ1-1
CASSLQGLGNTEAFF
TGTGCCAGCAGCTTACAGGGATTGGGGAACACTGAAGCTTTCTTT
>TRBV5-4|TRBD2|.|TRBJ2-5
CASSFSGAQETQYF
TGTGCCAGCAGCTTTAGCGGGGCCCAAGAGACCCAGTACTTC
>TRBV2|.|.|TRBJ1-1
CASSLQSEAFF
TGTGCCAGCAGTCTCCAGTCTGAAGCTTTCTTT
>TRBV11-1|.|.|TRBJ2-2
CASSLRYTGELFF
TGTGCCAGCAGCTTAAGGTACACCGGGGAGCTGTTTTTT
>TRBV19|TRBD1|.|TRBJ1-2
CASSIDRAHGNYGYTF
TGTGCCAGTAGTATCGACAGGGCCCATGGAAACTATGGCTACACCTTC
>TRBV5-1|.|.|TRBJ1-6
CASRGGAYNSPLHF
TGCGCCAGCAGAGGGGGGGCCTATAATTCACCCCTCCACTTT
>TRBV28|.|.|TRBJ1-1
CASSPRTLFMNTEAFF
TGTGCCAGCAGCCCGCGGACACTTTTTATGAACACTGAAGCTTTCTTT
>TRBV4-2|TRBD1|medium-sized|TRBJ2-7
CASSHGQGSSYEQYF
TGTGCCAGCAGCCACGGACAGGGGAGCTCCTACGAGCAGTACTTC
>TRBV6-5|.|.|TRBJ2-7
CASSYWDGSEQYF
TGTGCCAGCAGTTACTGGGACGGTTCCGAGCAGTACTTC
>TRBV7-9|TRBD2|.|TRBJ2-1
CASSLVGGGYNEQFF
TGTGCCAGCAGCTTAGTCGGGGGGGGCTACAATGAGCAGTTCTTC
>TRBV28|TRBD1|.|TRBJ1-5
CASSPTGTLVQPQHF
TGTGCCAGCAGCCCGACAGGGACATTGGTTCAGCCCCAGCATTTT
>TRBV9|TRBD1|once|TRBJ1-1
CASSVTGETEAFF
TGTGCCAGCAGCGTCACAGGGGAGACTGAAGCTTTCTTT
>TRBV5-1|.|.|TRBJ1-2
CASSLDSLNYGYTF
TGCGCCAGCAGCTTGGACAGCCTTAACTATGGCTACACCTTC
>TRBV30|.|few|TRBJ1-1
CAWSAHRVGRGTEAFF
TGTGCCTGGAGTGCCCACCGGGTTGGTCGTGGAACTGAAGCTTTCTTT
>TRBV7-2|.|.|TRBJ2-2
CASSLDWGRTGELFF
TGTGCCAGCAGCTTAGATTGGGGGCGGACCGGGGAGCTGTTTTTT
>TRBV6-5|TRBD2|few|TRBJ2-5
CASRRGGSETQYF
TGTGCCAGCAGGCGGGGGGGCTCTGAGACCCAGTACTTC
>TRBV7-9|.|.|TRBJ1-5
CASSLGTTGQPQHF
TGTGCCAGCAGCTTAGGCACTACGGGGCAGCCCCAGCATTTT
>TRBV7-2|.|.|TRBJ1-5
CASSLTQGSGNQPQHF
TGTGCCAGCAGCTTAACGCAGGGGAGCGGCAATCAGCCCCAGCATTTT
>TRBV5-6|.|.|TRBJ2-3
CASSLGVGEPDTQYF
TGTGCCAGCAGCTTGGGCGTTGGGGAGCCAGATACGCAGTATTTT
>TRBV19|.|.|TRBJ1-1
CASSPLGQVGSGGDEAFF
TGTGCCAGTAGTCCCTTGGGGCAGGTTGGATCGGGTGGGGATGAAGCTTTCTTT
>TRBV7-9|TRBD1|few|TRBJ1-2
CASSFGQGYGYTF
TGTGCCAGCAGCTTCGGACAGGGTTATGGCTACACCTTC
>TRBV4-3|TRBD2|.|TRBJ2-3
CASSQEMVAGGWVTDTQYF
TGCGCCAGCAGCCAAGAGATGGTGGCGGGGGGCTGGGTCACAGATACGCAGTATTTT
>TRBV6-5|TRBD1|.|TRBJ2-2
CASATGAIDTGELFF
TGTGCCAGCGCTACAGGGGCGATAGACACCGGGGAGCTGTTTTTT
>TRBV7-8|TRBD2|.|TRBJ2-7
CASSLRLAGYPYEQYF
TGTGCCAGCAGCTTAAGACTAGCGGGGTACCCATACGAGCAGTACTTC
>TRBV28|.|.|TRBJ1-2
CVSKGGYGYTF
TGTGTCAGCAAGGGGGGGTACGGCTACACCTTC